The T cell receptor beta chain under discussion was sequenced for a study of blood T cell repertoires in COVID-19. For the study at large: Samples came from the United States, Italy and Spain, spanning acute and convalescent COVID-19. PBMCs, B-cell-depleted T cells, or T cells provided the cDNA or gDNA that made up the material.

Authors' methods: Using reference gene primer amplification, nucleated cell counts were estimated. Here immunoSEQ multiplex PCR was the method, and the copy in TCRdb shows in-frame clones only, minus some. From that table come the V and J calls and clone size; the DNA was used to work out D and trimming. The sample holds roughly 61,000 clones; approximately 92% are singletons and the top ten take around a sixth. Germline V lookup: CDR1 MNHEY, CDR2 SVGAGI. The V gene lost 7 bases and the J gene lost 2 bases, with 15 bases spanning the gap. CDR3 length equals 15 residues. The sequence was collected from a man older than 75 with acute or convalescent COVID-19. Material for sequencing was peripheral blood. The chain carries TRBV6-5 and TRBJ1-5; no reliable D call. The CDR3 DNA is TGTGCCAGCACTCAGAGGAGGGATGGCAATCAGCCCCAGCATTTT. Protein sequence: CASTQRRDGNQPQHF.